What follows are 27 T cell receptor beta chains derived from one specimen sequenced in a study of CD8 T cells in Susac syndrome. Random hexamers served to reverse transcribe roughly 0.45 to 1 ug RNA. TCRdb recomputed calls from the immunoSEQ multiplex PCR reads with MiXCR, one row per CDR3 protein. The repertoire holds about 200,000 distinct CDR3 sequences, with roughly 95% as singletons. The sequencing input was CD4+ T cells from PBMCs. The receptors were sampled from a human donor in good health.

The chain has TRBV6-5 and TRBJ1-2; D uncertain. The CDR3 has 13 amino acids. Germline V gene sequence: CDR1 MNHEY, CDR2 SVGAGI. Trimming pared 0 bases from V and 5 bases from J, leaving 7 bases between. CDR3 in amino acids: CASSYSDAYGYTF. CDR3 in DNA: TGTGCCAGCAGTTACTCTGATGCGTATGGCTACACCTTC.

The chain joins TRBV3-1 to TRBJ2-1; TRBD2 matches 13 bases. CDR1 is LGHDT, CDR2 YNNKEL, per germline (reference sequence). The CDR3 spans 15 residues. Losses at the gene ends were 1 base for V and 8 bases for J; bases not matched to a gene: 2. The CDR3 region has the DNA TGTGCCAGCAGCCAAGGTACTAGCGGGAGGGATGAGCAGTTCTTC. This encodes CASSQGTSGRDEQFF.

The chain couples TRBV2 to TRBJ2-7; 9 bases align to TRBD1. The germline CDR1 and CDR2 sequences are SNHLY and FYNNEI. The trim removed 4 bases at V and 6 bases at J, leaving 7 bases unmatched. The CDR3 is 14 amino acids. CDR3 residues: CASSGGTGYSEQYV. In nucleotides, the CDR3 is TGTGCCAGCAGTGGCGGGACAGGGTATAGCGAGCAGTACGTC.

This clonotype has more than one count but fewer than ten. CDR3 DNA: TGCAGCGTTGAGATGACAGGGACAGATACGCAGTATTTT. As protein: CSVEMTGTDTQYF. V is TRBV29-1 and J is TRBJ2-3; 7 bases fit TRBD1. The germline CDR1 and CDR2 sequences are SQVTM and ANQGSEA. The junction had 3 bases not matched to a gene; V was cut back by 3 bases and J by 3 bases. This CDR3 region has 13 residues.

The chain uses TRBV20-1 and TRBJ2-7; D is perhaps TRBD2 (5 bases). CDR3 length equals 13 residues. V was cut by 5 bases and J by 0 bases, with 11 bases left in between. Germline CDR1 DFQATT, CDR2 SNEGSKA (reference sequence). CDR3 nucleotide sequence: TGCAGTGCTGCCGGAACTAGCTCCTACGAGCAGTACTTC. As protein: CSAAGTSSYEQYF.

V usage is TRBV5-4 and J usage is TRBJ1-2; unclear D gene. The CDR3 sequence is 13 residues long. V lost 0 bases and J 5 bases, leaving 8 bases between the germline ends. The germline V gene encodes CDR1 SGHNT and CDR2 YYREEE (reference sequence). For the CDR3, the DNA is TGTGCCAGCAGCTTGGATGGGCAGTATGGCTACACCTTC. Its translation: CASSLDGQYGYTF.

This rearrangement joins TRBV20-1 to TRBJ1-2, with 7 bases matching TRBD1. The CDR3 runs to 12 residues. In germline, CDR1 is DFQATT, CDR2 SNEGSKA (reference sequence). J gave up 3 bases and V 6 bases, and 4 bases lay outside the gene matches. The CDR3 nucleotides read TGCAGTGCCAATACAGGGGACTATGGCTACACCTTC. Protein product: CSANTGDYGYTF.

CDR3 bases: TGTGCCAGCACCCGCGGGGGGAACACCGGGGAGCTGTTTTTT. This sequence encodes CASTRGGNTGELFF. The chain uses TRBV7-3 and TRBJ2-2, with 7 bases matching TRBD2. CDR3 length equals 14 residues. Germline loops: CDR1 SGHTA, CDR2 FQGTGA. Germline trimming cut 7 bases from V and 1 base from J; bases unmatched to any gene: 3. Full variable domain (outside the CDR3, taken from reference TRBV7-3 and TRBJ2-2): GAGVSQTPSNKVTEKGKYVELRCDPISGHTALYWYRQSLGQGPEFLIYFQGTGAADDSGLPNDRFFAVRPEGSVSTLKIQRTERGDSAVYLCASTRGGNTGELFFGEGSRLTVL.

This chain connects TRBV12-3 or TRBV12-4 to TRBJ2-7; no firm D call. CDR3 length: 14 residues. V was pared by 6 bases and J by 2 bases, with 14 bases between. The CDR3 DNA sequence: TGTGCCAGCAGCCACCCCGTCACTACCTACGAGCAGTACTTC. Translating gives CASSHPVTTYEQYF.

The chain recombines TRBV3-1 with TRBJ2-7; no reliable D call. The CDR3 has 15 amino acids. V shed 1 base and J shed 4 bases, with 14 bases lying between them. Germline V lookup: CDR1 LGHDT, CDR2 YNNKEL (reference sequence). The CDR3 region has the DNA TGTGCCAGCAGCCAAGGTCCGGGTTGGAAATACGAGCAGTACTTC. It encodes CASSQGPGWKYEQYF.

This chain links TRBV5-1 with TRBJ2-1; D unclear. CDR1 is SGHRS and CDR2 is YFSETQ in the germline V gene. The CDR3 is 13 residues long. V lost 4 bases to trimming and J lost 6 bases, with 11 bases between them. CDR3 nucleotides: TGCGCCAGCAGCGAAGGTTCGGGCAATGAGCAGTTCTTC. It translates to CASSEGSGNEQFF.

V and J are TRBV29-1 and TRBJ1-2; D may be TRBD1 (6 bases). Germline V CDR1 and CDR2: SQVTM, ANQGSEA. The V and J ends lost 7 bases and 4 bases respectively, with 13 bases between them. The CDR3 is 12 amino acids. CDR3 in amino acids: CSAQGGIYGYTF. CDR3 DNA: TGCAGCGCCCAAGGGGGGATCTATGGCTACACCTTC.

V gene TRBV29-1 combines with J gene TRBJ2-2, with 8 bases lining up with TRBD2. The germline V gene has CDR1 SQVTM and CDR2 ANQGSEA. Trimming removed 7 bases from V and 6 bases from J; junction bases left unmatched: 13. The CDR3 spans 15 residues. The CDR3 DNA is TGCAGCGCTAAGAGGCGCCTAGCGGGTGCCGGGGAGCTGTTTTTT. Translating gives CSAKRRLAGAGELFF.

The rearrangement uses TRBV9 and TRBJ1-5, with a tentative D call TRBD1 (6 bases). This CDR3 has 18 residues. With 7 bases removed from V and 3 bases from J, the gap between germline ends came to 26 bases. The germline V gene has CDR1 SGDLS and CDR2 YYNGEE. CDR3 DNA: TGTGCCAGCCGACCATGTCAACCGGGACAAGGGGTCAATCAGCCCCAGCATTTT. Translating it yields CASRPCQPGQGVNQPQHF.

This clonotype was seen once. The chain carries TRBV20-1 and TRBJ1-2, with 9 bases lining up with TRBD1. CDR3 size: 16 residues. Germline V gene lookup returns CDR1 DFQATT and CDR2 SNEGSKA (reference sequence). V lost 5 bases, J lost 3 bases, and 13 bases stayed unmatched. The CDR3 sequence: CSAGDRAGRMDYGYTF. The CDR3 DNA reads as TGCAGTGCTGGGGACAGGGCAGGGCGAATGGACTATGGCTACACCTTC.

This sequence joins TRBV28 and TRBJ2-1, with 8 bases matching TRBD2. With 7 bases clipped from V and 7 bases from J, the junction kept 6 bases outside the gene matches. This CDR3 contains 13 residues. Germline V gene data show CDR1 as MDHEN and CDR2 as SYDVKM. CDR3 nucleotide sequence: TGTGCCAGCAAGGCGGGAGGAATAAATGAGCAGTTCTTC. Translation: CASKAGGINEQFF.

Here the CDR3 DNA reads TGCAGCGTTGATAGTTGTCAGGACGGGTACAAGCAGTACGTC. It yields the protein CSVDSCQDGYKQYV. V is TRBV29-1 and J is TRBJ2-7; D ambiguous. This CDR3 comprises 14 residues. Trimming removed 3 bases at V and 8 bases at J, with 20 bases between. In germline, CDR1 is SQVTM, CDR2 ANQGSEA.

The chain recombines TRBV6-5 with TRBJ2-5; D uncertain. The germline V gene encodes CDR1 MNHEY and CDR2 SVGAGI. This CDR3 spans 15 amino acids. V dropped 4 bases and J dropped 2 bases, with 14 bases sitting between them. The CDR3 loop reads CASSSNKAGQETQYF. Here the CDR3 DNA reads TGTGCCAGCAGTTCCAACAAGGCCGGACAAGAGACCCAGTACTTC.

This clonotype was seen just once. This chain connects TRBV20-1 to TRBJ2-5; D gene unclear. The CDR3 length is 14 residues. CDR1 and CDR2 (germline): DFQATT, SNEGSKA (reference sequence). V gave up 1 base and J gave up 7 bases, with 16 bases separating them. CDR3 coding DNA: TGCAGTGCTAGAGCCCTGACAACCCGAGGGACCCAGTACTTC. It is translated as CSARALTTRGTQYF.

This clonotype was detected only once. The CDR3 region is CASTIDRGRMNEQFF. As DNA, the CDR3 is TGTGCCAGCACCATTGACCGGGGGCGGATGAATGAGCAGTTCTTC. The chain employs TRBV11-2 and TRBJ2-1, with D tentatively TRBD1 or TRBD2 (6 bases each). The germline V gene encodes CDR1 SGHAT and CDR2 FQNNGV. Trimming cost V 7 bases and J 7 bases, with 20 bases left between them. There are 15 residues in the CDR3.

V is TRBV6-5 and J is TRBJ2-5; D could derive from TRBD1 or TRBD2 (5 bases each). The ends were cut back, 6 bases at V and 1 base at J, with 15 bases in the middle. The length of the CDR3 is 15 residues. In germline, CDR1 is MNHEY, CDR2 SVGAGI. This chain's CDR3 is CASRPPLGGQETQYF. The DNA of the CDR3 is TGTGCCAGCAGGCCTCCCCTTGGGGGCCAAGAGACCCAGTACTTC.

This chain joins TRBV27 and TRBJ1-2; TRBD1 matches 8 bases. This CDR3 is built from 13 residues. Per the germline V gene, CDR1 is MNHEY and CDR2 is SMNVEV (reference sequence). V lost 4 bases to trimming and J lost 8 bases; unmatched junction nucleotides: 6. CDR3 nucleotides: TGTGCCAGCAGTTCGACGGACAGGGAGGGCTACACCTTC. Its translation: CASSSTDREGYTF.

The rearrangement uses TRBV7-2 and TRBJ1-4; no firm D call. The CDR3 is 12 residues long. V dropped 2 bases and J dropped 13 bases, with 11 bases sitting between them. Germline V gives CDR1 SGHTA, CDR2 FQGNSA. The CDR3 loop is CASSLNPKTLFF. The CDR3 bases are TGTGCCAGCAGCTTAAATCCTAAAACACTGTTTTTT.

This chain uses TRBV6-5 with TRBJ1-3, with D unclear. The germline V gene encodes CDR1 MNHEY and CDR2 SVGAGI. This CDR3 has 14 amino acids. V was shortened by 10 bases and J by 0 bases, with 13 bases between the two germline ends. CDR3 DNA sequence: TGTGCCACCAAGGTCCTTTTCTCTGGAAACACCATATATTTT. Amino acid sequence: CATKVLFSGNTIYF.

This sequence joins TRBV27 and TRBJ1-4; tentatively, D is TRBD1 (5 bases). The CDR3 loop spans 12 amino acids. The V gene's germline CDR1 is MNHEY and CDR2 SMNVEV (reference sequence). The V end was cut by 4 bases, the J end by 8 bases, with 8 bases between. This CDR3 reads CASSSGGEKLFF. The CDR3 region has the DNA TGTGCCAGCAGTTCGGGGGGGGAAAAACTGTTTTTT.

The chain recombines TRBV27 with TRBJ1-2, with 9 nucleotides matching TRBD1. The CDR3 is 13 amino acids. The junction had 2 bases not matched to a gene; V was cut back by 4 bases and J by 5 bases. Germline V gene lookup returns CDR1 MNHEY and CDR2 SMNVEV (reference sequence). The CDR3 DNA is TGTGCCAGCAGTTGGACAGGGGAATATGGCTACACCTTC. Protein product: CASSWTGEYGYTF.

This rearrangement joins TRBV30 to TRBJ1-5, with TRBD1 matching over 8 bases. Germline V gene lookup returns CDR1 GTSNPN and CDR2 SVGIG (reference sequence). The CDR3 sequence is 15 residues long. The trim removed 7 bases at V and 4 bases at J, leaving 12 bases unmatched. CDR3 DNA: TGTGCCTTCCATACCGGACAGGGATGGAATCAGCCCCAGCATTTT. This sequence encodes CAFHTGQGWNQPQHF. Based on the CDR3 plus reference TRBV30 and TRBJ1-5, the full variable domain is SQTIHQWPATLVQPVGSPLSLECTVEGTSNPNLYWYRQAAGRGLQLLFYSVGIGQISSEVPQNLSASRPQDRQFILSSKKLLLSDSGFYLCAFHTGQGWNQPQHFGDGTRLSIL.